The next 11 T cell receptor beta chains were all read from a single sample in a study of T cell repertoires in cytomegalovirus infection. TCRdb passed the reads through MiXCR, listing each CDR3 protein once. In the table there are more than 95,000 distinct CDR3 sequences, approximately 30% of which are singletons. No antigen has been assigned to these receptors. The material sequenced was CD8+ T cells from cultured PBMCs, taken from culture after CMV antigen stimulation. All receptors come from a human donor in good health (CMV status not recorded). Some clones in this sample may be carry-over from other donors' samples.

This clonotype was seen ten or more times. The chain links TRBV7-8 to TRBJ2-3; 11 nucleotides align to TRBD1. Germline CDR1 reads SGHVS; CDR2 reads FQNEAQ. This CDR3 spans 15 amino acids. V was clipped by 1 base and J by 5 bases; unmatched bases: 2. The CDR3 region is CASSLVGTGGDTQYF. For the CDR3, the DNA is TGTGCCAGCAGCTTAGTGGGGACAGGGGGAGATACGCAGTATTTT.

This clonotype has a count of ten or more. The rearrangement uses TRBV20-1 and TRBJ2-5; no clear D. V was cut by 3 bases and J by 0 bases, with 8 bases left in between. Per the germline V gene, CDR1 is DFQATT and CDR2 is SNEGSKA (reference sequence). The CDR3 length is 13 residues. CDR3 region: CSASVEYQETQYF. The CDR3 coding sequence is TGCAGTGCTAGCGTAGAGTACCAAGAGACCCAGTACTTC.

This clonotype was seen ten or more times. DNA of the CDR3: TGTGCCAGCAGCCAAGATCGGGCCCGGGACAGGGGGCGCGTCTATGGCTACACCTTC. Its protein product is CASSQDRARDRGRVYGYTF. The chain employs TRBV3-1 and TRBJ1-2, with TRBD1 matching over 12 bases. J lost 4 bases, V lost 0 bases, and 12 bases had no gene match. The germline V gene has CDR1 LGHDT and CDR2 YNNKEL (reference sequence). This CDR3 is 19 amino acids long.

The chain is built from TRBV4-1 and TRBJ1-6; tentative D call: TRBD1 (5 bases). The CDR3 is 15 residues long. CDR1 MGHRA and CDR2 YSYEKL come from the germline V gene. Deletions cut 4 bases from V and 8 bases from J, with 15 bases between. The CDR3 nucleotides are TGCGCCAGCAGCCGAGCCGGGACGGGGTATTCACCCCTCCACTTT. Protein: CASSRAGTGYSPLHF.

The table lists this clonotype with a few counts. The genes are TRBV7-2 and TRBJ2-3; D gene uncertain. Germline lookup yields CDR1 SGHTA and CDR2 FQGNSA. V was pared by 1 base and J by 3 bases, with 8 bases between. This CDR3 is built from 14 residues. The CDR3 here is CASSLDTPTDTQYF. The CDR3, as DNA: TGTGCCAGCAGCTTAGATACCCCTACAGATACGCAGTATTTT.

This chain joins TRBV29-1 and TRBJ2-7; 10 positions match TRBD1. The germline CDR1 and CDR2 sequences are SQVTM and ANQGSEA. The CDR3 sequence is 16 residues long. J gave up 3 bases and V 4 bases, and 12 bases lay outside the gene matches. The CDR3 nucleotides read TGCAGCGTTGCCCGGTGGGACAGGGGCCTTATCTACGAGCAGTACTTC. Residues: CSVARWDRGLIYEQYF.

The chain employs TRBV13 and TRBJ1-1; 9 nucleotides align to TRBD1. After removal of 4 bases from V and 4 bases from J, the junction contained 7 bases not matched to a gene. The CDR3 consists of 15 residues. CDR1 and CDR2 from the germline V gene are PRHDT and FYEKMQ (reference sequence). The CDR3: CASSSAGQGGTEAFF. The CDR3, as DNA: TGTGCCAGCAGCTCTGCGGGACAGGGAGGCACTGAAGCTTTCTTT. Full variable domain (missing parts from reference TRBV13 and TRBJ1-1): AAGVIQSPRHLIKEKRETATLKCYPIPRHDTVYWYQQGPGQDPQFLISFYEKMQSDKGSIPDRFSAQQFSDYHSELNMSSLELGDSALYFCASSSAGQGGTEAFFGQGTRLTVV.

This clonotype was found a few times. V and J are TRBV7-6 and TRBJ2-3; tentatively, D is TRBD1 (6 bases). Germline lookup yields CDR1 SGHVS and CDR2 FNYEAQ. This CDR3 region has 16 residues. V dropped 4 bases and J dropped 0 bases, with 14 bases sitting between them. CDR3 in amino acids: CASSSNRAPSTDTQYF. The CDR3 nucleotides are TGTGCCAGCAGCTCCAACAGGGCTCCTAGCACAGATACGCAGTATTTT. The full variable domain, completed using reference TRBV7-6 and TRBJ2-3, is GAGVSQSPRYKVTKRGQDVALRCDPISGHVSLYWYRQALGQGPEFLTYFNYEAQQDKSGLPNDRFSAERPEGSISTLTIQRTEQRDSAMYRCASSSNRAPSTDTQYFGPGTRLTVL.

This chain links TRBV4-3 with TRBJ2-3; 9 nucleotides align to TRBD2. V shed 0 bases, J shed 3 bases, and the junction held 19 bases outside the gene matches. Germline CDR1 is LGHNA and CDR2 is YSLEER. CDR3 length: 21 amino acids. In nucleotides, the CDR3 is TGCGCCAGCAGCCAAGATCCATCGGGCGGTGCGGGGGGGTTACGAACAGATACGCAGTATTTT. It codes for CASSQDPSGGAGGLRTDTQYF.

This clonotype was seen repeatedly, ten times or more. The J gene is TRBJ2-5, the V gene TRBV28, with D possibly TRBD1 on 6 matching bases. CDR3 length equals 16 residues. V lost 4 bases, J lost 5 bases, and 20 bases lay in between. Germline CDR1 and CDR2: MDHEN and SYDVKM. CDR3 DNA: TGTGCCAGCAGTTCCTCTTTACAGGGCGCCAGGGAGACCCAGTACTTC. Translation: CASSSSLQGARETQYF.

This chain links TRBV13 with TRBJ2-4; possible D gene TRBD2, 5 bases. The CDR3 consists of 15 residues. Germline CDR1 and CDR2: PRHDT and FYEKMQ (reference sequence). Trimming pared 4 bases from V and 0 bases from J, leaving 10 bases between. The CDR3 coding sequence is TGTGCCAGCAGCTCCTTGGGAGTAGCCAAAAACATTCAGTACTTC. Translating gives CASSSLGVAKNIQYF.